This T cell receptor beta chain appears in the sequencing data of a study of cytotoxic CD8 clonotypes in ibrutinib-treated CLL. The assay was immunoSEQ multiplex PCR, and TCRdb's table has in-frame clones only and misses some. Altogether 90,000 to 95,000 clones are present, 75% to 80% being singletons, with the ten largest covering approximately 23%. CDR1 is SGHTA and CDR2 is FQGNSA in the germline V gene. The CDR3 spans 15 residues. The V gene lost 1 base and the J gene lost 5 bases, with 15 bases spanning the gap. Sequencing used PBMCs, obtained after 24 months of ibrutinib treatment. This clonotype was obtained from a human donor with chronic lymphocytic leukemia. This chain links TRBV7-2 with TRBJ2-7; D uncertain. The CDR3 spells CASSLDARSGDEQYF. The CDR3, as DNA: TGTGCCAGCAGCTTAGATGCCAGGTCAGGAGACGAGCAGTACTTC.